These 8 T cell receptor beta chains originate from one sample sequenced in a study of T cells expressing NK-cell markers. TCRdb derives one entry per CDR3 protein from the 5' RACE reads, leaving out DNA. The repertoire shows 500,000 to 700,000 distinct CDR3 sequences; the top ten hold approximately 3.5%. The sample consisted of blood T cells: a sorted CD56 or NKG2C T cell subset, CD4+ or CD8+ T cells, or bulk PBMC T cells (not recorded which). These receptors were obtained from a man between 18 and 35 years old in good health.

V is TRBV12-3 or TRBV12-4 and J is TRBJ2-4. The CDR3 runs to 14 residues. This CDR3 reads CASSTTDRGNIQYF.

This chain uses TRBV5-1 with TRBJ2-7; TCRdb's D call of TRBD1 is untestable without DNA. Germline CDR1 is SGHRS and CDR2 is YFSETQ. The CDR3 contains 16 residues. The chain's CDR3 is CASSTGTGSYFLEQYF.

J is TRBJ2-2 and V is TRBV24-1; TCRdb gives TRBD2 as the D gene, but with no DNA this cannot be confirmed. Per germline, CDR1 KGHDR and CDR2 SFDVKD. This CDR3 is built from 19 residues. This CDR3 reads CATSDRLAGGPGDTGELFF.

This chain connects TRBV28 to TRBJ1-4; TCRdb indicates TRBD1, and absent DNA this call remains unverified. Per germline, CDR1 MDHEN and CDR2 SYDVKM. This CDR3 is built from 13 residues. The CDR3 loop reads CASSLFRDRKLFF. Full variable domain (remainder filled in from reference TRBV28 and TRBJ1-4): DVKVTQSSRYLVKRTGEKVFLECVQDMDHENMFWYRQDPGLGLRLIYFSYDVKMKEKGDIPEGYSVSREKKERFSLILESASTNQTSMYLCASSLFRDRKLFFGSGTQLSVL.

This sequence joins TRBV12-3 or TRBV12-4 and TRBJ2-2; the D call of TRBD2 rests on TCRdb alone, since no DNA is present to check it. The CDR3 consists of 14 residues. Here the CDR3 reads CASDSGTVVGELFF.

The chain links TRBV7-2 to TRBJ2-1. Germline V CDR1 and CDR2: SGHTA, FQGNSA. The CDR3 runs to 12 residues. This CDR3 is CASSLARFGAFF.

The chain employs TRBV29-1 and TRBJ1-2; TCRdb selects TRBD1, and the lack of DNA leaves this call unchecked. The CDR3 spans 17 residues. Germline V gene data show CDR1 as SQVTM and CDR2 as ANQGSEA. CDR3: CSVVYRGTGGVHFGYTF.

The rearrangement uses TRBV12-3 or TRBV12-4 and TRBJ2-1; checking the TCRdb D call of TRBD1 is not possible without DNA. The CDR3 sequence is 11 residues long. This CDR3 is CASSNRVEQFF.